One and the same sample provided the 32 T cell receptor beta chains below, sequenced in a study of control samples from healthy donors and cancer patients. The protocol was immunoSEQ multiplex PCR, while the TCRdb copy is restricted to in-frame clones and leaves out a portion. The sample carries over 85,000 clones, about 92% recorded once. The sequenced sample consisted of blood. The origin of the receptors is a young woman in good health.

The chain recombines TRBV7-2 with TRBJ1-1, with D unresolved. The CDR3 has 14 residues. V lost 0 bases, J lost 0 bases, and 5 bases lay in between. Looked up from germline, CDR1 is SGHTA and CDR2 is FQGNSA. The CDR3 reads CASSLARLNTEAFF. CDR3 in DNA: TGTGCCAGCAGCTTAGCTCGACTGAACACTGAAGCTTTCTTT.

The J gene is TRBJ1-2, the V gene TRBV7-9; D is unclear. Trimming stripped 5 bases from V and 2 bases from J, with 15 bases between. The CDR3 covers 15 residues. From germline, CDR1 is SEHNR and CDR2 FQNEAQ (reference sequence). The DNA of the CDR3 is TGTGCCAGCAGCAAAAGGGAGACGCCGAACTATGGCTACACCTTC. Translation gives CASSKRETPNYGYTF.

The J gene is TRBJ1-5, the V gene TRBV7-8; D ambiguous. Germline V lookup: CDR1 SGHVS, CDR2 FQNEAQ. V lost 1 base and J lost 0, with 10 bases in between. CDR3 size: 16 residues. This CDR3 reads CASSLGPAYSNQPQHF. The DNA of the CDR3 is TGTGCCAGCAGCTTAGGTCCAGCCTATAGCAATCAGCCCCAGCATTTT.

The V call is TRBV5-1, the J call TRBJ1-1, with 7 bases that match TRBD1. CDR3 length equals 14 residues. Trimming removed 6 bases from V and 4 bases from J; junction bases left unmatched: 9. Looked up from germline, CDR1 is SGHRS and CDR2 is YFSETQ. CDR3 in DNA: TGCGCCAGCACCCCGTGGGCAGGGGGCACTGAAGCTTTCTTT. It codes for CASTPWAGGTEAFF.

The chain employs TRBV7-3 and TRBJ2-3; a weak D match, TRBD1 (6 bases). The CDR3 sequence is 15 residues long. Germline V gene lookup returns CDR1 SGHTA and CDR2 FQGTGA. The V gene lost 4 bases and the J gene lost 4 bases, with 15 bases spanning the gap. In DNA form, the CDR3 reads TGTGCCAGCAGCTCCATTCCGGGACAACCAGATACGCAGTATTTT. It specifies CASSSIPGQPDTQYF.

This clone has only one observation. The chain joins TRBV21-1 to TRBJ1-1. TRBV21-1 is deemed a pseudogene. CDR3 length: 14 amino acids. The CDR3 protein is CASSKVKVRTEAFF. The DNA for the CDR3 is TGTGCCAGCAGCAAAGTGAAGGTCCGCACTGAAGCTTTCTTT.

The chain joins TRBV14 to TRBJ1-1, with 7 bases aligning to TRBD1. The CDR3 extends over 15 amino acids. Germline values: CDR1 SGHDN, CDR2 FVKESK. J lost 5 bases, V lost 6 bases, and 12 bases had no gene match. CDR3 coding DNA: TGTGCCAGCAGGGATTCTTCAGGGGGGAGAACTGAAGCTTTCTTT. Its protein is CASRDSSGGRTEAFF.

The CDR3 is CASSSPTGTYEQYF. The CDR3 DNA reads TGTGCCAGCAGTTCACCGACAGGGACCTACGAGCAGTACTTC. The rearrangement links TRBV6-5 to TRBJ2-7; 7 bases are a match to TRBD1. CDR3 length equals 14 residues. The V segment lost 4 bases and the J segment 2 bases; nucleotides outside the gene matches: 5. Germline CDR1 reads MNHEY; CDR2 reads SVGAGI.

The chain joins TRBV14 to TRBJ2-5; 11 bases are shared with TRBD2. CDR1 is SGHDN and CDR2 is FVKESK in the germline V gene. The CDR3 is 17 amino acids. The J segment lost 1 base and the V segment lost 5 bases, leaving 9 bases of the junction unmatched. Written as DNA, the CDR3 is TGTGCCAGCAGCGCCCGGACTAGCGGGCCGTTCCAAGAGACCCAGTACTTC. It specifies CASSARTSGPFQETQYF.

V gene TRBV25-1 combines with J gene TRBJ2-7; D call uncertain. Trimming removed 6 bases at V and 6 bases at J, with 15 bases between. This CDR3 has 13 amino acids. CDR1 and CDR2 (germline): MGHDK, SYGVNS. The CDR3: CASSEPGPAEQYF. The CDR3 coding sequence is TGTGCCAGCAGCGAACCTGGACCCGCCGAGCAGTACTTC.

The chain carries TRBV30 and TRBJ1-2; TRBD1 aligns across 7 bases. CDR3 length: 12 amino acids. From germline, CDR1 is GTSNPN and CDR2 SVGIG (reference sequence). The trim removed 4 bases at V and 4 bases at J, leaving 3 bases unmatched. CDR3 nucleotides: TGTGCCTGGACAGGGGGACGCTATGGCTACACCTTC. It is translated as CAWTGGRYGYTF.

CDR3 sequence (DNA): TGCGCCAGCAGCCAAGACTTAGGGCCTGGAAACACCATATATTTT. Encoded protein: CASSQDLGPGNTIYF. The chain has TRBV4-3 and TRBJ1-3, with unresolved D. CDR3 length: 15 amino acids. Germline V gene sequence: CDR1 LGHNA, CDR2 YSLEER. V lost 0 bases and J 2 bases, leaving 8 bases between the germline ends.

The chain employs TRBV6-2 or TRBV6-3 and TRBJ2-7; 9 bases fit TRBD1. The CDR3 contains 15 residues. V dropped 2 bases and J dropped 2; count of bases not matched to a gene: 4. CDR1 MNHEY and CDR2 SVGEGT come from the germline V gene. The CDR3 protein is CASSYMGDRAYEQYF. CDR3 nucleotides: TGTGCCAGCAGTTACATGGGGGACAGGGCCTACGAGCAGTACTTC.

The CDR3 region is CASSSGTGGSPLHF. CDR3 DNA: TGTGCCAGCAGCTCCGGGACAGGGGGATCACCCCTCCACTTT. J is TRBJ1-6 and V is TRBV5-8, with 11 bases identical to TRBD1. Germline CDR1 is SGHTS and CDR2 is YDEGEE. V lost 3 bases and J lost 10; bases outside the gene matches: 3. The CDR3 runs 14 residues.

This chain connects TRBV19 to TRBJ2-1; D remains unclear. Between the trimmed V and J ends, which lost 4 bases and 0 bases, there was a span of 16 bases. The length of the CDR3 is 17 residues. Germline loops: CDR1 LNHDA, CDR2 SQIVND (reference sequence). The CDR3 spells CASSTYSGPVSYNEQFF. The CDR3 bases are TGTGCCAGTAGTACCTATTCCGGGCCCGTCTCCTACAATGAGCAGTTCTTC.

The chain couples TRBV20-1 to TRBJ1-6; D is undetermined. CDR1 and CDR2 from the germline V gene are DFQATT and SNEGSKA (reference sequence). V was shortened by 6 bases and J by 7 bases, with 16 bases between the two germline ends. The length of the CDR3 is 14 residues. The CDR3 protein is CSASTLKPNSPLHF. In DNA, the CDR3 is TGCAGTGCCAGTACACTTAAGCCCAATTCACCCCTCCACTTT.

The genes are TRBV6-1 and TRBJ1-2; unclear D gene. The CDR3 is made up of 13 amino acids. V was clipped by 2 bases and J by 9 bases, with 13 bases between them. Germline values: CDR1 MNHNS, CDR2 SASEGT. The CDR3 reads CASSEPPYLSYTF. CDR3 in DNA: TGTGCCAGCAGTGAACCCCCATACTTGAGCTACACCTTC.

The count of this clone is one. V usage is TRBV30 and J usage is TRBJ2-5; a possible D gene is TRBD2 (6 bases). Germline V gives CDR1 GTSNPN, CDR2 SVGIG (reference sequence). This CDR3 has 12 amino acids. The CDR3 here is CASHGAGETQYF. The CDR3 DNA reads as TGTGCTTCACACGGGGCGGGGGAGACCCAGTACTTC.

Notes on this clone: At one boundary the junction diverges from the germline segment, which might be a read error. The CDR3 DNA sequence: TGTGCCAGCAGTCACTCTGGAAACACCATATATTTT. This translates into CASSHSGNTIYF. V and J are TRBV6-2 or TRBV6-3 and TRBJ1-3; D is uncertain. CDR1 and CDR2 from the germline V gene are MNHEY and SVGEGT. CDR3 length: 12 amino acids.

The CDR3 bases are TGTGCCAGCAGTAAGGGGCCCCTCGATGAAGCTTTCTTT. It is translated as CASSKGPLDEAFF. The chain couples TRBV28 to TRBJ1-1; TRBD1 might be the D (5 bases). V was shortened by 5 bases and J by 7 bases, with 14 bases between the two germline ends. CDR3 size: 13 residues. Germline CDR1 reads MDHEN; CDR2 reads SYDVKM. The variable domain in full, with the rest retrieved from reference TRBV28 and TRBJ1-1, is DVKVTQSSRYLVKRTGEKVFLECVQDMDHENMFWYRQDPGLGLRLIYFSYDVKMKEKGDIPEGYSVSREKKERFSLILESASTNQTSMYLCASSKGPLDEAFFGQGTRLTVV.

The gene calls are TRBV7-2 and TRBJ1-4, with 9 bases matching TRBD1. The germline V gene has CDR1 SGHTA and CDR2 FQGNSA. V lost 5 bases and J lost 8; bases outside the gene matches: 9. The CDR3 is 15 residues long. CDR3 in DNA: TGTGCCAGCAGCCCGGACAGGGGAGCGGGCGAAAAACTGTTTTTT. As protein: CASSPDRGAGEKLFF.

This clone was found once. The chain employs TRBV19 and TRBJ2-2; 10 nucleotides agree with TRBD1. Looked up from germline, CDR1 is LNHDA and CDR2 is SQIVND (reference sequence). The CDR3 consists of 15 residues. Trimming removed 4 bases from V and 7 bases from J; junction bases left unmatched: 6. The CDR3 loop is CASSTDRGHDGELFF. CDR3 nucleotide sequence: TGTGCCAGTAGTACCGACAGGGGGCATGACGGGGAGCTGTTTTTT.

This clone was found a few times. J is TRBJ2-3 and V is TRBV6-4; 8 bases align to TRBD2. Germline loops: CDR1 MRHNA, CDR2 SNTAGT. This CDR3 is 15 amino acids long. V trimming: 0 bases; J trimming: 4 bases; junction bases outside the gene matches: 3. In DNA, the CDR3 is TGTGCCAGCAGTGACTCCACGGGGGGGCCAGATACGCAGTATTTT. Residues: CASSDSTGGPDTQYF.

The chain has TRBV4-2 and TRBJ1-5; no firm D call. V lost 1 base, J lost 4 bases, and 5 bases lay in between. This CDR3 spans 13 amino acids. Germline CDR1 LGHNA, CDR2 YNFKEQ. The CDR3 sequence is CASSQGSNQPQHF. The CDR3 region has the DNA TGTGCCAGCAGCCAAGGAAGTAATCAGCCCCAGCATTTT.

A note on this clone: One end of the junction varies from germline; a read error may be responsible. V is TRBV28 and J is TRBJ1-6, with TRBD1 identical over 12 bases. Germline V gene lookup returns CDR1 MDHEN and CDR2 SYDVKM. The CDR3 totals 14 residues. This CDR3 is CASSLSSRDRGHNF. CDR3 coding DNA: TGTGCCAGCAGTTTATCCAGCCGGGACAGGGGGCACAACTTT.

The V gene is TRBV7-8, the J gene TRBJ1-3, with a tentative D call TRBD1 (5 bases). Deletions cut 1 base from V and 3 bases from J, with 16 bases between. CDR1 and CDR2 (germline): SGHVS, FQNEAQ. The CDR3 spans 17 residues. The CDR3 nucleotides read TGTGCCAGCAGCTTAGACCCCGGGGGGTCAATTGGAAACACCATATATTTT. Its translation: CASSLDPGGSIGNTIYF.

The gene calls are TRBV4-1 and TRBJ2-2; 8 nucleotides line up with TRBD2. This CDR3 is built from 15 residues. V lost 2 bases and J lost 3; bases outside the gene matches: 2. Germline-derived CDR1 and CDR2 are MGHRA and YSYEKL. CDR3 residues: CASSQTSGYTGELFF. The CDR3 DNA follows: TGCGCCAGCAGCCAAACTAGCGGCTACACCGGGGAGCTGTTTTTT.

The J gene is TRBJ1-2, the V gene TRBV5-4, with 9 bases lining up with TRBD1. This CDR3 is 15 amino acids long. V lost 4 bases to trimming and J lost 4 bases; unmatched junction nucleotides: 8. Germline V lookup: CDR1 SGHNT, CDR2 YYREEE (reference sequence). Here the CDR3 reads CASSTSGTGIYGYTF. CDR3 in DNA: TGTGCCAGCAGCACCTCCGGGACAGGGATCTATGGCTACACCTTC.

V is TRBV28 and J is TRBJ1-6, with D hard to call. V lost 7 bases to trimming and J lost 0 bases, with 13 bases between them. The germline gives CDR1 MDHEN, CDR2 SYDVKM. CDR3 length: 16 residues. The CDR3 region has the DNA TGTGCCAGCACCCTGGGCAGCTACTCCTATAATTCACCCCTCCACTTT. Translation: CASTLGSYSYNSPLHF. The full variable domain, in which reference TRBV28 and TRBJ1-6 provide the parts outside the CDR3, is DVKVTQSSRYLVKRTGEKVFLECVQDMDHENMFWYRQDPGLGLRLIYFSYDVKMKEKGDIPEGYSVSREKKERFSLILESASTNQTSMYLCASTLGSYSYNSPLHFGNGTRLTVT.

This chain uses TRBV20-1 with TRBJ2-3, with TRBD2 matching over 9 bases. The germline V gene has CDR1 DFQATT and CDR2 SNEGSKA (reference sequence). The CDR3 has 15 residues. J lost 3 bases, V lost 3 bases, and 7 bases had no gene match. The CDR3 DNA sequence: TGCAGTGCTAGTAGCGGGGGCGGGGTGACAGATACGCAGTATTTT. Amino acids: CSASSGGGVTDTQYF.

The chain has TRBV19 and TRBJ1-1; TRBD1 agrees at 9 bases. With V trimmed by 1 base and J by 5 bases, 8 bases remained unmatched. Per the germline V gene, CDR1 is LNHDA and CDR2 is SQIVND (reference sequence). The CDR3 is 16 amino acids. The CDR3 coding sequence is TGTGCCAGTAGTATAGGAGGGACAGGGTTGAGGACTGAAGCTTTCTTT. Translation: CASSIGGTGLRTEAFF.

The chain couples TRBV6-6 to TRBJ2-2; D remains unclear. Looked up from germline, CDR1 is MNHNY and CDR2 is SVGAGI (reference sequence). V dropped 8 bases and J dropped 0 bases, with 16 bases sitting between them. The CDR3 spans 16 residues. CDR3 coding DNA: TGTGCCAGCGGGCTTCAAAAGCCCGCGAACACCGGGGAGCTGTTTTTT. Its translation is CASGLQKPANTGELFF.